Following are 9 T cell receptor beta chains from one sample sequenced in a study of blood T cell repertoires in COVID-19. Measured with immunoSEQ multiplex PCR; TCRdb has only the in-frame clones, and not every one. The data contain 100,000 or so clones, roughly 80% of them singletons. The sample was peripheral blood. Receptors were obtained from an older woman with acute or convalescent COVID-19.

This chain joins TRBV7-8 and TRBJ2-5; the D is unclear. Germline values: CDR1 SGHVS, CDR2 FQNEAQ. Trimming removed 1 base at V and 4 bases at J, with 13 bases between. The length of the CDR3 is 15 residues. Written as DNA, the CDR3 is TGTGCCAGCAGCTTAGGTACCCCCCCCGGAGAGACCCAGTACTTC. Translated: CASSLGTPPGETQYF. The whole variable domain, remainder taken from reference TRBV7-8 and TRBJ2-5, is GAGVSQSPRYKVAKRGQDVALRCDPISGHVSLFWYQQALGQGPEFLTYFQNEAQLDKSGLPSDRFFAERPEGSVSTLKIQRTQQEDSAVYLCASSLGTPPGETQYFGPGTRLLVL.

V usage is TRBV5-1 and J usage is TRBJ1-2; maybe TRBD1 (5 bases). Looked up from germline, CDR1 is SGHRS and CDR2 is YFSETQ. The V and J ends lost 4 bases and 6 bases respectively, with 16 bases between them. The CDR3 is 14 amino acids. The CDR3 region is CASSLRDYLDGYTF. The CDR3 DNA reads TGCGCCAGCAGCCTTCGGGACTACTTGGATGGCTACACCTTC.

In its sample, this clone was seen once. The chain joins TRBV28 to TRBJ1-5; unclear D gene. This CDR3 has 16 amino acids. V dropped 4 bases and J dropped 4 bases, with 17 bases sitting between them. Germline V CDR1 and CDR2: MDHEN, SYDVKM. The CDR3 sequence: CASSSLDLLRNQPQHF. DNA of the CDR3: TGTGCCAGCAGTTCGCTAGACCTTTTGAGAAATCAGCCCCAGCATTTT.

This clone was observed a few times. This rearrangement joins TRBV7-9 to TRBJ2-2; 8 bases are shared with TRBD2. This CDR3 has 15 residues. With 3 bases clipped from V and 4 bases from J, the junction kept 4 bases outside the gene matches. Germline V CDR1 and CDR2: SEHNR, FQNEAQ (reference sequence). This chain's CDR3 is CASSLLRGGTGELFF. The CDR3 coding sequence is TGTGCCAGCAGCTTGTTACGGGGGGGCACCGGGGAGCTGTTTTTT.

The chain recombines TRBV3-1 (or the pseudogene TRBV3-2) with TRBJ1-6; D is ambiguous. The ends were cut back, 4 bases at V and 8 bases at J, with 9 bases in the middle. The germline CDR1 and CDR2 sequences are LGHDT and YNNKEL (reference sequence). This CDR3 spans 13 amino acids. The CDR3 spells CASSPSRDSPLHF. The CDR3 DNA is TGTGCCAGCAGCCCCTCGCGAGATTCACCCCTCCACTTT.

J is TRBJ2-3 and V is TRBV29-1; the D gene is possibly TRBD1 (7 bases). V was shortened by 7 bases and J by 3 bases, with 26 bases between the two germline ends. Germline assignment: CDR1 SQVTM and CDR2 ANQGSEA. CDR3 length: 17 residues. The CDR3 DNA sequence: TGCAGCGCCGACTCCAGCCAGGGGCAGGGGGGAACAGATACGCAGTATTTT. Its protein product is CSADSSQGQGGTDTQYF.

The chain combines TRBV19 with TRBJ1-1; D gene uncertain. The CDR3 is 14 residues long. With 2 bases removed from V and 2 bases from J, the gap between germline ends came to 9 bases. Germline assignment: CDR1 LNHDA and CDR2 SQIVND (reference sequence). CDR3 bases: TGTGCCAGTAGTATAAACTCGAGAAACACTGAAGCTTTCTTT. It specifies CASSINSRNTEAFF.

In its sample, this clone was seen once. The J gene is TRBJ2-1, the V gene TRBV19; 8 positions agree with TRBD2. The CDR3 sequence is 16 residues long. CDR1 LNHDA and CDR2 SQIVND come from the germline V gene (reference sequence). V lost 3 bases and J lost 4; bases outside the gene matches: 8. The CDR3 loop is CASSIRREGFYNEQFF. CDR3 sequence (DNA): TGTGCCAGTAGTATTAGACGGGAGGGTTTTTACAATGAGCAGTTCTTC.

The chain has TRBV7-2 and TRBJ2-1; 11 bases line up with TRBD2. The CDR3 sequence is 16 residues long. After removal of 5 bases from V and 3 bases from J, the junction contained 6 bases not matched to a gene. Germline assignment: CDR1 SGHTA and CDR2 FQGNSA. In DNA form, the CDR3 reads TGTGCCAGCAGCCGCCTACTAGCGGGGGACTACAATGAGCAGTTCTTC. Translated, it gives CASSRLLAGDYNEQFF.